The rows below give T cell receptor beta chains drawn from one sample of a study of CD8+ T cells in alopecia areata. Repertoires were generated with immunoSEQ multiplex PCR, while TCRdb's copy carries only in-frame clones and drops some. The sample records fewer than 150,000 clones, 65% to 90% being singletons. The sequenced sample was CD8+ T cells sorted from blood, obtained at week 4, from a patient treated with tofacitinib. The receptor set was obtained from a human donor with alopecia areata. The CDR3 runs from the conserved cysteine through the conserved F or W. The D gene is left open where the match is weak. Clone size appears in some rows only: once, few, many, or a class for an expanded clone.

v_gene	j_gene	d_gene	abundance	CDR3aa	CDR3nt
TRBV9	TRBJ2-1	.	.	CASSVGGRQYNEQFF	TGTGCCAGCAGCGTAGGGGGGAGACAGTACAATGAGCAGTTCTTC
TRBV5-4	TRBJ2-1	TRBD2	once	CASSLGPQGAGGVSDEQFF	TGTGCCAGCAGCTTGGGGCCGCAAGGGGCGGGGGGAGTTAGCGATGAGCAGTTCTTC
TRBV4-3	TRBJ1-1	.	.	CASSQDAGVNTEAFF	TGCGCCAGCAGCCAAGATGCAGGGGTAAACACTGAAGCTTTCTTT
TRBV2	TRBJ2-1	TRBD2	.	CASSAGGSGGDKNEQFF	TGTGCCAGCAGTGCCGGCGGTAGCGGGGGGGATAAGAATGAGCAGTTCTTC
TRBV6-6	TRBJ1-1	.	few	CASSPRRENTEAFF	TGTGCCAGCAGTCCTAGACGGGAGAACACTGAAGCTTTCTTT
TRBV7-9	TRBJ1-3	.	.	CASSSPGRANTIYF	TGTGCCAGCAGCTCCCCGGGCAGGGCGAACACCATATATTTT
TRBV18	TRBJ2-3	.	once	CASSPRTGEDTDTQYF	TGTGCCAGCTCACCACGCACGGGGGAGGACACAGATACGCAGTATTTT
TRBV5-6	TRBJ2-7	.	.	CASSPASGEEDYEQYF	TGTGCCAGCAGCCCAGCGTCAGGGGAGGAGGACTACGAGCAGTACTTC
TRBV7-9	TRBJ2-5	.	.	CASSLASTALGETQYF	TGTGCCAGCAGCTTAGCTAGCACCGCATTAGGGGAGACCCAGTACTTC
TRBV2	TRBJ2-3	.	.	CASSDSGLSPPDTQYF	TGTGCCAGCAGTGACTCGGGACTTAGCCCCCCAGATACGCAGTATTTT
TRBV5-4	TRBJ1-2	.	.	CASSSGGSYGYTF	TGTGCCAGCAGCTCTGGGGGCAGCTATGGCTACACCTTC
TRBV5-1	TRBJ2-2	.	.	CASSLRRGDTGELFF	TGCGCCAGCAGCTTGAGGCGGGGAGATACCGGGGAGCTGTTTTTT
TRBV7-6	TRBJ2-6	TRBD2	.	CASSSPQAGGHYSGANVLTF	TGTGCCAGCAGCTCCCCCCAGGCGGGGGGCCACTACTCTGGGGCCAACGTCCTGACTTTC
TRBV4-1	TRBJ2-3	.	.	CASSQEIQSTDTQYF	TGCGCCAGCAGCCAGGAAATCCAGAGCACAGATACGCAGTATTTT
TRBV7-2	TRBJ2-7	TRBD1	.	CASSTFKGANYEQYF	TGTGCCAGCAGCACTTTTAAGGGGGCAAACTACGAGCAGTACTTC
TRBV10-2	TRBJ1-1	TRBD1	.	CASKTRGVNTEAFF	TGCGCCAGCAAAACCAGGGGGGTGAACACTGAAGCTTTCTTT
TRBV7-9	TRBJ1-1	.	.	CASSSPGEWAFF	TGTGCCAGCAGCTCCCCGGGGGAATGGGCTTTCTTT
TRBV13	TRBJ1-2	.	few	CASSVGALGYTF	TGTGCCTCGAGCGTGGGGGCGCTTGGCTACACCTTC
TRBV27	TRBJ2-2	.	.	CASSLFREGELFF	TGTGCCAGCAGTTTATTCAGGGAAGGGGAGCTGTTTTTT
TRBV6-5	TRBJ1-5	.	.	CASSYGYNQPQHF	TGTGCCAGCAGTTACGGGTACAATCAGCCCCAGCATTTT
TRBV9	TRBJ1-1	.	.	CASSVVGSMNTEAFF	TGTGCCAGCAGCGTAGTCGGTTCTATGAACACTGAAGCTTTCTTT
TRBV2	TRBJ2-1	.	.	CASSGLAVSYNEQFF	TGTGCCAGCAGTGGGTTAGCGGTATCCTACAATGAGCAGTTCTTC
TRBV4-2	TRBJ1-4	.	.	CASSQDRDGNEKLFF	TGTGCCAGCAGCCAAGATCGGGACGGGAATGAAAAACTGTTTTTT
TRBV4-3	TRBJ1-2	.	.	CASSRETADYGYTF	TGCGCCAGCAGCCGAGAGACAGCCGACTATGGCTACACCTTC
TRBV7-9	TRBJ2-3	TRBD2	once	CASSFVSGGDTQYF	TGTGCCAGCAGCTTTGTTAGCGGGGGAGATACGCAGTATTTT
TRBV10-2	TRBJ2-7	TRBD1	.	CASSETGGNEQYF	TGCGCCAGCAGTGAGACAGGGGGGAACGAGCAGTACTTC
TRBV6-5	TRBJ2-1	TRBD1	once	CASSSQGPHLYNEQFF	TGTGCCAGCAGTTCACAGGGGCCCCACCTCTACAATGAGCAGTTCTTC
TRBV5-1	TRBJ2-3	TRBD2	.	CASSPGLAGGPADTQYF	TGCGCCAGCAGCCCGGGACTAGCGGGGGGGCCGGCAGATACGCAGTATTTT
TRBV5-1	TRBJ1-1	.	.	CASSPLPEDEAFF	TGCGCCAGCAGCCCCCTCCCGGAGGATGAAGCTTTCTTT
TRBV27	TRBJ2-3	TRBD2	.	CASRWVAGGTDTQYF	TGTGCCAGCAGATGGGTAGCGGGGGGCACAGATACGCAGTATTTT
TRBV28	TRBJ2-3	.	.	CASSPKGLGAADTQYF	TGTGCCAGCAGTCCCAAGGGCCTCGGGGCGGCAGATACGCAGTATTTT
TRBV4-1	TRBJ1-4	TRBD1	.	CASSQERRGQANEKLFF	TGCGCCAGCAGCCAAGAGCGCAGGGGGCAGGCTAATGAAAAACTGTTTTTT
TRBV7-6	TRBJ1-1	.	.	CASSLATGSNTEAFF	TGTGCCAGCAGCTTAGCGACAGGCTCGAACACTGAAGCTTTCTTT
TRBV29-1	TRBJ2-7	.	.	CSVEGEEGGSSYEQYF	TGCAGCGTTGAAGGAGAGGAGGGGGGTAGCTCCTACGAGCAGTACTTC
TRBV18	TRBJ2-5	TRBD1	once	CASSPRTGQETQYF	TGTGCCAGCTCACCGCGGACAGGCCAAGAGACCCAGTACTTC
TRBV5-1	TRBJ1-5	.	.	CASSLAPGNVGQPQHF	TGCGCCAGCAGCTTGGCGCCGGGGAACGTCGGTCAGCCCCAGCATTTT
TRBV5-1	TRBJ2-2	.	.	CASSSGGANTGELFF	TGCGCCAGCAGCTCTGGGGGCGCGAACACCGGGGAGCTGTTTTTT
TRBV6-1	TRBJ2-1	.	.	CASSEHETGPYNEQFF	TGTGCCAGCAGTGAACACGAGACAGGACCCTACAATGAGCAGTTCTTC
TRBV7-9	TRBJ2-2	.	.	CASSPLGGGPNTGELFF	TGTGCCAGCAGCCCCCTTGGCGGGGGCCCCAACACCGGGGAGCTGTTTTTT
TRBV19	TRBJ2-1	.	.	CASSIMDHRVSSYNEQFF	TGTGCCAGTAGTATTATGGACCACAGGGTAAGCTCCTACAATGAGCAGTTCTTC
TRBV19	TRBJ2-4	.	.	CASSRDINIQYF	TGTGCCAGTAGTAGGGACATAAACATTCAGTACTTC
TRBV29-1	TRBJ2-3	TRBD2	.	CSVEDPGLAGEVSTDTQYF	TGCAGCGTTGAAGATCCGGGACTAGCGGGAGAGGTTAGCACAGATACGCAGTATTTT
TRBV27	TRBJ1-2	.	.	CASSLNGGNYGYTF	TGTGCCAGCAGTTTAAATGGGGGTAACTATGGCTACACCTTC
TRBV2	TRBJ2-5	TRBD1	.	CASSPKDRGGETQYF	TGTGCCAGCAGCCCGAAGGACAGGGGGGGAGAGACCCAGTACTTC
TRBV5-1	TRBJ1-6	.	.	CASSLGASPLHF	TGCGCCAGCAGCTTGGGTGCATCACCCCTCCACTTT